This T cell receptor (beta chain) was obtained from a study of cytomegalovirus exposure and HLA in healthy donors. The PCR employed 60 Vbeta primers together with 13 Jbeta primers. Method: immunoSEQ multiplex PCR; TCRdb's copy keeps in-frame clones and lacks some. The table includes 150,000 to 200,000 clones, 79% detected once. The CDR3 loop spans 13 amino acids. The V segment lost 8 bases and the J segment 4 bases; nucleotides outside the gene matches: 5. In germline, CDR1 is MNHEY, CDR2 SVGAGI. Study-wide results and caveats: High sensitivity and specificity were reportedly achieved when the classifier diagnosed cytomegalovirus status. A later analysis linked 16,951 TCR beta sequences to HLA alleles at 0.05 false discovery rate. Later analysis associated a missense DCLRE1C variant with TCR beta V- and J-gene trimming.

This clone was detected only a few times. Its cognate antigen is unknown. The donors were healthy bone marrow donors. Source material: PBMCs. The receptor comes from a woman aged 40 to 50 in good health and CMV-seronegative. The rearrangement uses TRBV6-5 and TRBJ1-2; 9 bases fit TRBD1. In DNA form, the CDR3 reads TGTGCCAGCTCGGACAGGGGAAGCTATGGCTACACCTTC. Amino acid sequence: CASSDRGSYGYTF.